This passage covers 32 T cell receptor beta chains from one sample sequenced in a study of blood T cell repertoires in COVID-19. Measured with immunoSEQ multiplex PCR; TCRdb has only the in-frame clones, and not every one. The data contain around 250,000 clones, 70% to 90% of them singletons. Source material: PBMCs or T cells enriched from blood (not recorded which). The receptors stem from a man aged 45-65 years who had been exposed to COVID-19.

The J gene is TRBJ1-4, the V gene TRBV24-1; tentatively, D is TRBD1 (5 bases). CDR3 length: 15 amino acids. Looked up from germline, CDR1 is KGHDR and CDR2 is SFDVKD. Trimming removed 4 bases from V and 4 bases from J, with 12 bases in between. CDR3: CATSDRGTRNEKLFF. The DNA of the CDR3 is TGTGCCACCAGTGACCGCGGGACCCGTAATGAAAAACTGTTTTTT.

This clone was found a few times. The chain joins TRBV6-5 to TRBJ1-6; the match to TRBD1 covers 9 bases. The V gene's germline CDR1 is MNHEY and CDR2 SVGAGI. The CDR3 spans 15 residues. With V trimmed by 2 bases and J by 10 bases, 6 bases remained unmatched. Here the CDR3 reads CASSYRDRVGSPLHF. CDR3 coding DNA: TGTGCCAGCAGTTACCGGGACAGGGTTGGCTCACCCCTCCACTTT.

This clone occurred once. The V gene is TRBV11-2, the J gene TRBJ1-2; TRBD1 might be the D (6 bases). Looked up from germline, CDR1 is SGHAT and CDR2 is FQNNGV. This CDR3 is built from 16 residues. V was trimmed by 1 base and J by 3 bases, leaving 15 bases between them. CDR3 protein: CASSLVGRGRDYGYTF. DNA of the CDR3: TGTGCCAGCAGCTTAGTCGGCAGGGGACGCGACTATGGCTACACCTTC.

The CDR3 bases are TGTGCCAGCAGTTTATGGGACATCGCCCAGAGTCAGCCCCAGCATTTT. It codes for CASSLWDIAQSQPQHF. The gene calls are TRBV28 and TRBJ1-5, with D perhaps matching TRBD1 (5 bases). This CDR3 spans 16 amino acids. Trimming removed 0 bases from V and 6 bases from J, with 15 bases in between. Germline CDR1 MDHEN, CDR2 SYDVKM.

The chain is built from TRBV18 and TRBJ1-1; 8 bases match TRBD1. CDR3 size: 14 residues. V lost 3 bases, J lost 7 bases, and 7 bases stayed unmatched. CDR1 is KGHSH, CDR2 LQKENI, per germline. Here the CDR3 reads CASSPRQGNYEAFF. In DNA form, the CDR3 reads TGTGCCAGCTCACCCCGACAGGGGAACTATGAAGCTTTCTTT.

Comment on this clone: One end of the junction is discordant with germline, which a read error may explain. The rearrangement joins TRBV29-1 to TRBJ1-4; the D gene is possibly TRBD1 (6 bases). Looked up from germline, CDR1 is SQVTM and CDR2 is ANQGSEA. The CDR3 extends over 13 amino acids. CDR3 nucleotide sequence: TGCAGCGCTGAATGGGGGCGCAATGAAAAACTGTTTTTT. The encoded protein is CSAEWGRNEKLFF.

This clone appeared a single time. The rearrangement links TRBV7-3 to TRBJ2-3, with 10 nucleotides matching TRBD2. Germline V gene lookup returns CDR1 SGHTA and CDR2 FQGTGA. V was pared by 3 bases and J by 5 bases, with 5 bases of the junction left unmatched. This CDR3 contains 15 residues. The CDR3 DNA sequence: TGTGCCAGCAGCTTTCTAGCGGGAGCCAAAGATACGCAGTATTTT. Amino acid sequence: CASSFLAGAKDTQYF.

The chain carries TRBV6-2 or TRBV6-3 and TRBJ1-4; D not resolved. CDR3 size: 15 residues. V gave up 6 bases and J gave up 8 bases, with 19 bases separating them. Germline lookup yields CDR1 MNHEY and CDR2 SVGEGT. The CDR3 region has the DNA TGTGCCAGCAGCTCGATGGGAGGCTCTCGGGAAAAACTGTTTTTT. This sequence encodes CASSSMGGSREKLFF.

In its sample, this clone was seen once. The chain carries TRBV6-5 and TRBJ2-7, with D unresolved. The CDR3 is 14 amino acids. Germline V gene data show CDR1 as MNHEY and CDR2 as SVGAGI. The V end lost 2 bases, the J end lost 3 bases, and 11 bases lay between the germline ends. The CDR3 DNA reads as TGTGCCAGCAGTTACGGCAGGATTGGCTACGAGCAGTACTTC. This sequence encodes CASSYGRIGYEQYF.

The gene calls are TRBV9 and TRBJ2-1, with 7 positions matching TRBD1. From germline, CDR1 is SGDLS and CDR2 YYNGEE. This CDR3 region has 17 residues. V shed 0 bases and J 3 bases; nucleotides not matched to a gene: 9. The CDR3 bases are TGTGCCAGCAGCGTAGTTCTTCCGGGACAGCTCTACAATGAGCAGTTCTTC. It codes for CASSVVLPGQLYNEQFF.

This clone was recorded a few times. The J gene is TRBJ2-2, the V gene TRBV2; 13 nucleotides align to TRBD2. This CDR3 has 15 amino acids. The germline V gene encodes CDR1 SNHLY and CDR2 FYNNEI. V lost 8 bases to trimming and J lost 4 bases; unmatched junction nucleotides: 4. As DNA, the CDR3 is TGTGCCAGCGCCGGACTAGCGGGGGTCACCGGGGAGCTGTTTTTT. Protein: CASAGLAGVTGELFF. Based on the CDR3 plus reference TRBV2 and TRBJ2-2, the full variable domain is EPEVTQTPSHQVTQMGQEVILRCVPISNHLYFYWYRQILGQKVEFLVSFYNNEISEKSEIFDDQFSVERPDGSNFTLKIRSTKLEDSAMYFCASAGLAGVTGELFFGEGSRLTVL.

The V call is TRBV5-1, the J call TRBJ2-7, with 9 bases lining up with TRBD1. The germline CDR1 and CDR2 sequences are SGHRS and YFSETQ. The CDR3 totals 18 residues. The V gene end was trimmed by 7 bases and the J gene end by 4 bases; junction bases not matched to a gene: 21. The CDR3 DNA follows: TGCGCCAGCGGTTCAAACACAATTACAGGGGGCGTAAGGTACGAGCAGTACGTC. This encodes CASGSNTITGGVRYEQYV.

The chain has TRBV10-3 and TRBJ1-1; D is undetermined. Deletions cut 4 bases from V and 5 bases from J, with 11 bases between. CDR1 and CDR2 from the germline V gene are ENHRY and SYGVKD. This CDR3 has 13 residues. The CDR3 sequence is CAISGGGGTEAFF. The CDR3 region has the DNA TGTGCCATCAGTGGGGGAGGTGGGACTGAAGCTTTCTTT.

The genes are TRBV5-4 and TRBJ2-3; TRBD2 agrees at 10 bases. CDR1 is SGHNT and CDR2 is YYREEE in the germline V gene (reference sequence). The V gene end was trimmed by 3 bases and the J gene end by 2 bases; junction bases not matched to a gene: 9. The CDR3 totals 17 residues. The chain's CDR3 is CASSSGGSGGNTDTQYF. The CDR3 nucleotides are TGTGCCAGCAGCTCCGGCGGTAGCGGGGGGAACACAGATACGCAGTATTTT.

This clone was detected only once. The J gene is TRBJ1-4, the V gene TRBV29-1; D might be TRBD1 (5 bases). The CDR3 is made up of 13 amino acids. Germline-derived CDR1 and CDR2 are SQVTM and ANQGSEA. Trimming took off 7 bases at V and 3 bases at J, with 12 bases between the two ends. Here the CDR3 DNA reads TGCAGCGCCGTTCGGGGGGCTAATGAAAAACTGTTTTTT. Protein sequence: CSAVRGANEKLFF.

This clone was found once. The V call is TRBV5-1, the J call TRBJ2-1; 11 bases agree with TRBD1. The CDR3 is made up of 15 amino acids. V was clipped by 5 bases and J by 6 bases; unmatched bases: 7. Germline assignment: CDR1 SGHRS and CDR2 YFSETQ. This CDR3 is CASRMDRGLGNEQFF. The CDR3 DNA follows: TGCGCCAGCAGGATGGACAGGGGGCTCGGCAATGAGCAGTTCTTC.

The DNA for the CDR3 is TGTGCCAGCAGCCGCGGCGGGGGTTCACCCCTCCACTTT. The encoded protein is CASSRGGGSPLHF. The rearrangement joins TRBV6-1 to TRBJ1-6, with D tentatively TRBD1 (5 bases). CDR3 length equals 13 residues. Germline values: CDR1 MNHNS, CDR2 SASEGT. The V end lost 6 bases, the J end lost 9 bases, and 12 bases lay between the germline ends.

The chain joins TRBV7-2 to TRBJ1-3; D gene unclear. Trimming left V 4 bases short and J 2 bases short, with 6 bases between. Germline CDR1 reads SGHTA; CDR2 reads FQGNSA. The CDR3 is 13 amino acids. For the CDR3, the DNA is TGTGCCAGCAGCTCCCAGGCTGGAAACACCATATATTTT. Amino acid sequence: CASSSQAGNTIYF.

CDR3 coding DNA: TGTGCCAGCAGAACGCTAGAAGCCAAAAACATTCAGTACTTC. It codes for CASRTLEAKNIQYF. This sequence joins TRBV28 and TRBJ2-4; D not resolved. The germline gives CDR1 MDHEN, CDR2 SYDVKM. This CDR3 comprises 14 residues. Trimming stripped 6 bases from V and 0 bases from J, with 9 bases between.

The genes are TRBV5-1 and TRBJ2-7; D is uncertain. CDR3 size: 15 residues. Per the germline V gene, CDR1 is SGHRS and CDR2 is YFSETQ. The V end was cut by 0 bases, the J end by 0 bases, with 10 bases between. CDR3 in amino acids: CASSLDTVSSYEQYF. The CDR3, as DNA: TGCGCCAGCAGCTTGGATACGGTAAGCTCCTACGAGCAGTACTTC.

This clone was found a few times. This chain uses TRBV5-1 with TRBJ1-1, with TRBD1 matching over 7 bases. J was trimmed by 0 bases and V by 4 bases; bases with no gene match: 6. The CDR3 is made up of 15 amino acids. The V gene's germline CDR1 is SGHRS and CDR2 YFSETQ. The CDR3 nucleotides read TGCGCCAGCAGCGATGACAGGGCCCTGAACACTGAAGCTTTCTTT. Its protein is CASSDDRALNTEAFF. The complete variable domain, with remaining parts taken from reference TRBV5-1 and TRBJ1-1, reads KAGVTQTPRYLIKTRGQQVTLSCSPISGHRSVSWYQQTPGQGLQFLFEYFSETQRNKGNFPGRFSGRQFSNSRSEMNVSTLELGDSALYLCASSDDRALNTEAFFGQGTRLTVV.

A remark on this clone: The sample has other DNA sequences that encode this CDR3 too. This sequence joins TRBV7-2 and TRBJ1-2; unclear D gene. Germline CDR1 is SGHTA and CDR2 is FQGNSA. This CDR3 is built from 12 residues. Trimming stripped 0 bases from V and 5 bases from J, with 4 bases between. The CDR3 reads CASSLAGYGYTF. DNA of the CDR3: TGTGCCAGCAGCTTAGCCGGGTATGGCTACACCTTC.

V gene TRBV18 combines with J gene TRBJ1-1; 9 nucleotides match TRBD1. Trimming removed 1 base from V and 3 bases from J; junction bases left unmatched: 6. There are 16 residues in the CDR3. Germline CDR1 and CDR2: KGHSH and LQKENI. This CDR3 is CASSPRQGDLDTEAFF. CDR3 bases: TGTGCCAGCTCACCACGACAGGGGGATTTGGACACTGAAGCTTTCTTT.

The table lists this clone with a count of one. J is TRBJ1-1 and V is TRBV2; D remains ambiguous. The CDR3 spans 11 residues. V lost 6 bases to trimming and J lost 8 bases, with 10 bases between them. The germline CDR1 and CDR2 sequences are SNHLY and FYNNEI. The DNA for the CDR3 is TGTGCCAGCAGCGGATCCGGGGAAGCTTTCTTT. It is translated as CASSGSGEAFF.

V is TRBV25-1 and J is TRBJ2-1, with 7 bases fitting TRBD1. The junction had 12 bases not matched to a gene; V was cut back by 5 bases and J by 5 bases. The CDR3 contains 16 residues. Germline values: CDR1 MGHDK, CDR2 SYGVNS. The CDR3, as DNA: TGTGCCAGCAGTCCCCTCCCGGGACAGATAGACAATGAGCAGTTCTTC. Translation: CASSPLPGQIDNEQFF.

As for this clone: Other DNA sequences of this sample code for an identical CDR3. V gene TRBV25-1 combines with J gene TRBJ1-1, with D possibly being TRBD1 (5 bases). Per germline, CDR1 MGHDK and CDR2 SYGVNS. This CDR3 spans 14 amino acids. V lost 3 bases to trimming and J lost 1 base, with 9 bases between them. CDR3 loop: CASSEGPANTEAFF. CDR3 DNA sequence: TGTGCCAGCAGTGAGGGGCCGGCGAACACTGAAGCTTTCTTT.

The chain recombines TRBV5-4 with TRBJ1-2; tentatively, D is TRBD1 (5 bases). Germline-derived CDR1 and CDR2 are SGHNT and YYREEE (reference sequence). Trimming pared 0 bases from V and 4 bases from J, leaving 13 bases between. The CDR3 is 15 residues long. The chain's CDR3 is CASSLAGGGGYGYTF. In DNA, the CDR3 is TGTGCCAGCAGCTTGGCTGGGGGGGGTGGCTATGGCTACACCTTC.

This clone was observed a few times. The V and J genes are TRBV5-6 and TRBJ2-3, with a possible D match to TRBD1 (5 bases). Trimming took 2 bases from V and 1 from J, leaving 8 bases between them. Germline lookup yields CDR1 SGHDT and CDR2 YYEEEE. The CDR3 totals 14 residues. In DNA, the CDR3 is TGTGCCAGCAGCTTCAGGGATGGCACAGATACGCAGTATTTT. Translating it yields CASSFRDGTDTQYF.

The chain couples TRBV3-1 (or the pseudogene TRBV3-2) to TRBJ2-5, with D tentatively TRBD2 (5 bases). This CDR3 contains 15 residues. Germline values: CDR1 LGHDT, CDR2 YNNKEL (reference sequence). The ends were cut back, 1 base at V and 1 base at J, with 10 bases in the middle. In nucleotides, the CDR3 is TGTGCCAGCAGCCAAGGGCTAGCCTTCCAAGAGACCCAGTACTTC. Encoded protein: CASSQGLAFQETQYF.

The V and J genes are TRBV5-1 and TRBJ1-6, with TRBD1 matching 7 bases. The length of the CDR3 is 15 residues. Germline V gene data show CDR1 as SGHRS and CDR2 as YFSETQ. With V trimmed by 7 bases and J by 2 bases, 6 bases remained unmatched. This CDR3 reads CASCNRGAYNSPLHF. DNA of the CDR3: TGCGCCAGCTGTAACAGGGGAGCCTATAATTCACCCCTCCACTTT.

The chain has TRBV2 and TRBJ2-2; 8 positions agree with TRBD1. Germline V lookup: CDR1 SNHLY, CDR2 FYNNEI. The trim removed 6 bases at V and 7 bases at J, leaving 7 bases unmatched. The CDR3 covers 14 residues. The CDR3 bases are TGTGCCAGCAGAGAGACAGGGGCCGACGGGGAGCTGTTTTTT. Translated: CASRETGADGELFF.

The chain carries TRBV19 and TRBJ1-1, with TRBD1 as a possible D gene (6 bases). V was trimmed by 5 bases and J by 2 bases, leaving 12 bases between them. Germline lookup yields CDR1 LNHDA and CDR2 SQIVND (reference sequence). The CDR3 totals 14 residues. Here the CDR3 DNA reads TGTGCCAGTAGTTCCCGGACAGCCAACACTGAAGCTTTCTTT. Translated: CASSSRTANTEAFF. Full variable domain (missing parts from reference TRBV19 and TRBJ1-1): DGGITQSPKYLFRKEGQNVTLSCEQNLNHDAMYWYRQDPGQGLRLIYYSQIVNDFQKGDIAEGYSVSREKKESFPLTVTSAQKNPTAFYLCASSSRTANTEAFFGQGTRLTVV.